Sequencing of this T cell receptor beta chain was carried out in a study of CD8+ T cells in alopecia areata. CDR3 length: 12 residues. The V end lost 5 bases, the J end lost 4 bases, and 8 bases lay between the germline ends. Germline CDR1 is MNHEY and CDR2 is SVGAGI. Sequencing used cDNA as its template, made by extracting RNA and reverse transcribing it. Using immunoSEQ multiplex PCR, the repertoire was profiled, and TCRdb retains in-frame clones only, with some absent. The sample holds about 180,000 clones, 50% to 60% seen once. The rearrangement uses TRBV6-5 and TRBJ1-1, with D maybe TRBD1 (6 bases). The TCR originated in a human donor with alopecia areata. The sequencing here drew on CD4+ T cells sorted from blood, taken at week 0. The CDR3 DNA reads TGTGCCAGCAGTAACAGGGCCACTGAAGCTTTCTTT. As protein: CASSNRATEAFF.